This T cell receptor (beta chain) was sequenced during a study of metastatic and nonmetastatic thyroid tumors. TCRdb re-called clones from the PCR reads using MiXCR. The sample lists around 50,000 clones; almost 30% were seen once. Worth noting for this clone: What it recognizes is unknown.

The germline V gene encodes CDR1 LNHDA and CDR2 SQIVND (reference sequence). CDR3 size: 13 residues. Deletions cut 5 bases from V and 2 bases from J, with 9 bases between. Thyroid surgery was preceded by no treatment in any patient. Whole-study findings and limits: Versus benign nodules, malignant thyroid tumors reportedly had significantly higher TCR beta diversity, in blood and tumor.

V and J are TRBV19 and TRBJ1-2, with D perhaps TRBD1 (6 bases). The source material was blood. The receptor comes from a female donor with papillary thyroid cancer or a benign thyroid nodule (not recorded which). Some clones in this sample may be carry-over from other donors' samples. The CDR3 DNA is TGTGCCAGTAGTGTCACAGGGAACTATGGCTACACCTTC. It codes for CASSVTGNYGYTF.